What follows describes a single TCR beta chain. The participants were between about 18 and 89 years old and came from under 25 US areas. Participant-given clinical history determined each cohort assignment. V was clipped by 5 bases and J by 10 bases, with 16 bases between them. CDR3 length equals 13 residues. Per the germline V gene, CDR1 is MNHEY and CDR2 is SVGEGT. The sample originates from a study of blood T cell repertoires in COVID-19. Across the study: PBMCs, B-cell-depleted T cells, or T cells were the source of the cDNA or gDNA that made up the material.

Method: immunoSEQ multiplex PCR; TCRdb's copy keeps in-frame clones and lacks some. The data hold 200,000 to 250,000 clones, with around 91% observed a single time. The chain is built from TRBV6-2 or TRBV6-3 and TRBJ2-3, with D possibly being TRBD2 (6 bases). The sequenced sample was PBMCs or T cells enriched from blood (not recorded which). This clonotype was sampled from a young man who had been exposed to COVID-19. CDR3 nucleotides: TGTGCCAGCAGTCTCACGTCGGGACTCCCGCAGTATTTT. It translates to CASSLTSGLPQYF.